The 17 T cell receptor beta chains reported below all come from one sample, sequenced in a study of response to subunit inactivated influenza vaccine. TCRdb re-called the RT-PCR reads with MiXCR, one entry per CDR3 protein. The repertoire includes around 760,000 distinct CDR3 sequences, about 14% of them detected once, and 6% to 7% sits in the top ten. The sequences come from PBMCs from blood, collected around 14 days before vaccination. The origin of the receptors is a man aged 45-60 years who received an inactivated influenza vaccine.

V usage is TRBV3-1 and J usage is TRBJ1-6, with D maybe TRBD1 (6 bases). The germline gives CDR1 LGHDT, CDR2 YNNKEL (reference sequence). There are 14 residues in the CDR3. The V end lost 6 bases, the J end lost 8 bases, and 14 bases lay between the germline ends. Here the CDR3 reads CASSSGHPYSPLHF. As DNA, the CDR3 is TGTGCCAGCAGTTCGGGACACCCTTATTCACCCCTCCACTTT.

At least ten counts were recorded for this clonotype. V is TRBV20-1 and J is TRBJ2-7; no firm D call. Trimming shortened V by 2 bases and J by 5 bases, and 19 bases separated the two germline ends. The CDR3 has 15 residues. The germline gives CDR1 DFQATT, CDR2 SNEGSKA (reference sequence). In DNA form, the CDR3 reads TGCAGTGCTAGACCTACCGGGCTAGTTTCCCACGAGCAGTACTTC. Its translation: CSARPTGLVSHEQYF.

The V and J genes are TRBV20-1 and TRBJ2-3; TRBD1 matches at 11 bases. V shed 1 base, J shed 0 bases, and the junction held 3 bases outside the gene matches. This CDR3 has 16 residues. CDR1 is DFQATT and CDR2 is SNEGSKA in the germline V gene (reference sequence). The CDR3 region is CSARVWDRGSTDTQYF. The CDR3, as DNA: TGCAGTGCTAGAGTGTGGGACAGGGGGAGCACAGATACGCAGTATTTT.

In its sample, this clonotype was seen a few times. The CDR3 nucleotides are TGTGCCAGCAGAGAAACAGGGTCCTCTGGGGCCAACGTCCTGACTTTC. As protein: CASRETGSSGANVLTF. The rearrangement links TRBV6-1 to TRBJ2-6; D perhaps matches TRBD1 (6 bases). The germline V gene has CDR1 MNHNS and CDR2 SASEGT. The CDR3 contains 16 residues. The V end was cut by 6 bases, the J end by 0 bases, with 12 bases between.

The rearrangement links TRBV5-1 to TRBJ2-7, with D possibly being TRBD1 (5 bases). Trimming took off 4 bases at V and 6 bases at J, with 23 bases between the two ends. The CDR3 has 16 amino acids. Germline V gene sequence: CDR1 SGHRS, CDR2 YFSETQ. The CDR3 bases are TGCGCCAGCAGCGTCGAGCCCAGCAGGGCCCTCGTCGAGCAGTACTTC. Residues: CASSVEPSRALVEQYF.

This clonotype was detected only a few times. The genes are TRBV5-5 and TRBJ1-4; D possibly corresponds to TRBD1 (6 bases). Trimming left V 0 bases short and J 10 bases short, with 10 bases between. CDR1 is SGHKS, CDR2 YYEKEE, per germline (reference sequence). CDR3 size: 13 residues. The CDR3 protein is CASSLGAGVKLFF. As DNA, the CDR3 is TGTGCCAGCAGCTTGGGGGCAGGGGTAAAACTGTTTTTT.

This chain links TRBV30 with TRBJ2-5; 12 nucleotides align to TRBD1. This CDR3 has 15 residues. V shed 2 bases and J 5 bases; nucleotides not matched to a gene: 6. Per the germline V gene, CDR1 is GTSNPN and CDR2 is SVGIG (reference sequence). The CDR3 region is CAWSPGTGGKETQYF. The CDR3 nucleotides are TGTGCCTGGAGTCCCGGGACAGGGGGCAAGGAGACCCAGTACTTC.

This clonotype has more than one count but fewer than ten. The chain joins TRBV7-8 to TRBJ2-1, with 9 bases lining up with TRBD2. Germline CDR1 SGHVS, CDR2 FQNEAQ. Trimming at V came to 2 bases and at J to 7 bases, leaving 6 bases not matched to a gene. The length of the CDR3 is 15 residues. CDR3 residues: CASSLWAGGQNEQFF. CDR3 nucleotide sequence: TGTGCCAGCAGCTTATGGGCGGGAGGGCAGAATGAGCAGTTCTTC. The full variable domain, rest sourced from reference TRBV7-8 and TRBJ2-1, is GAGVSQSPRYKVAKRGQDVALRCDPISGHVSLFWYQQALGQGPEFLTYFQNEAQLDKSGLPSDRFFAERPEGSVSTLKIQRTQQEDSAVYLCASSLWAGGQNEQFFGPGTRLTVL.

This clonotype was counted between two and nine times. This chain links TRBV6-2 or TRBV6-3 with TRBJ2-2; TRBD1 might be the D (5 bases). V shed 6 bases and J shed 4 bases, with 15 bases lying between them. Germline V gives CDR1 MNHEY, CDR2 SVGEGT. This CDR3 has 15 amino acids. The CDR3 here is CASSLLRVATGELFF. As DNA, the CDR3 is TGTGCCAGCAGCCTCCTCAGGGTTGCCACCGGGGAGCTGTTTTTT.

This clonotype has a count of ten or more. The J gene is TRBJ2-2, the V gene TRBV12-3 or TRBV12-4; tentative D call: TRBD1 (5 bases). With 4 bases removed from V and 7 bases from J, the gap between germline ends came to 10 bases. The CDR3 extends over 13 amino acids. DNA for the CDR3: TGTGCCAGCAGTTCCCGGACATTCGGGGAGCTGTTTTTT. Translating it yields CASSSRTFGELFF.

Many counts were recorded for this clonotype. V is TRBV27 and J is TRBJ2-1; D is possibly TRBD1 (6 bases). V gave up 3 bases and J gave up 5 bases, with 17 bases separating them. The V gene's germline CDR1 is MNHEY and CDR2 SMNVEV (reference sequence). CDR3 length: 16 amino acids. CDR3 loop: CASSFGVSEGDNEQFF. The CDR3 DNA sequence: TGTGCCAGCAGTTTTGGTGTGTCCGAGGGGGACAATGAGCAGTTCTTC.

This clonotype was seen repeatedly, ten times or more. The chain has TRBV6-2 or TRBV6-3 and TRBJ2-4, with D perhaps matching TRBD2 (5 bases). The CDR3 runs to 13 residues. Germline CDR1 and CDR2: MNHEY and SVGEGT. The germline V and J ends were trimmed by 6 bases and 9 bases, with 15 bases remaining between them. The CDR3 region is CASSPGPGGIQYF. The CDR3 DNA reads as TGTGCCAGCAGCCCCGGTCCTGGAGGCATTCAGTACTTC.

The table lists this clonotype with a few counts. This chain joins TRBV3-1 and TRBJ2-5; weak D call: TRBD2 (5 bases). CDR1 and CDR2 (germline): LGHDT, YNNKEL (reference sequence). The CDR3 runs 14 residues. V was trimmed by 5 bases and J by 7 bases, leaving 17 bases between them. The CDR3 is CASSSTPGEGTQYF. In DNA form, the CDR3 reads TGTGCCAGCAGCAGCACCCCGGGTGAGGGGACCCAGTACTTC.

The chain links TRBV11-2 to TRBJ1-6; TRBD1 agrees at 7 bases. The CDR3 sequence is 15 residues long. V dropped 7 bases and J dropped 6; count of bases not matched to a gene: 9. The germline CDR1 and CDR2 sequences are SGHAT and FQNNGV. The CDR3 region is CASKRGLVGNSPLHF. The CDR3, as DNA: TGTGCCAGCAAAAGGGGGCTGGTTGGTAATTCACCCCTCCACTTT.

In this sample, this clonotype turned up once. The chain carries TRBV21-1 and TRBJ1-4; TRBD1, the table's D call, lacks a check against the DNA. TRBV21-1 is a pseudogene locus. CDR3 length: 17 amino acids. CDR3 sequence (DNA): TGTGCCAGCAGCAAAGCCACAGGGGACGGGTGGGCTGAAAAACTGTTTTTT. It is translated as CASSKATGDGWAEKLFF.

This clonotype was counted ten times or more. The rearrangement links TRBV5-1 to TRBJ1-5; D is unresolved. This CDR3 contains 14 residues. Looked up from germline, CDR1 is SGHRS and CDR2 is YFSETQ. V was cut by 0 bases and J by 9 bases, with 13 bases left in between. CDR3: CASSLAPEEGPQHF. CDR3 in DNA: TGCGCCAGCAGCTTGGCCCCGGAAGAGGGGCCCCAGCATTTT. The variable domain in full, with the rest retrieved from reference TRBV5-1 and TRBJ1-5, is KAGVTQTPRYLIKTRGQQVTLSCSPISGHRSVSWYQQTPGQGLQFLFEYFSETQRNKGNFPGRFSGRQFSNSRSEMNVSTLELGDSALYLCASSLAPEEGPQHFGDGTRLSIL.

This clonotype appeared many times. The gene calls are TRBV24-1 and TRBJ2-1; the D is unclear. Germline V lookup: CDR1 KGHDR, CDR2 SFDVKD. V was cut by 10 bases and J by 9 bases, with 21 bases left in between. The CDR3 covers 14 residues. The CDR3 bases are TGTGCCACAGGAACCGGGCCGCCGAGAGGTGAGCAGTTCTTC. It codes for CATGTGPPRGEQFF.